One and the same sample provided the 31 T cell receptor beta chains below, sequenced in a study of glioma-infiltrating T cells. The iRepertoire nested amplicon-rescue multiplex PCR amplified TCR alpha and beta CDR3s from RNA. TCRdb re-called the multiplex PCR reads through MiXCR, storing one row per CDR3 protein. The sample includes under 200,000 distinct CDR3 sequences, 43% of them seen just once. Sequenced: glioma tissue, nonneoplastic brain tissue, or PBMCs (not recorded which). Receptor source: a human donor with low-grade glioma or glioblastoma, undergoing nonglioma brain surgery, or in good health (not recorded which).

The chain recombines TRBV28 with TRBJ2-7; 14 bases agree with TRBD2. The trim removed 5 bases at V and 11 bases at J, leaving 14 bases unmatched. Germline-derived CDR1 and CDR2 are MDHEN and SYDVKM. The CDR3 length is 16 residues. The CDR3 nucleotides read TGTGCCAGCAGTGAGAGACTAGCGGGAGGGCCGGGTGAGAAGTACTTC. Translating it yields CASSERLAGGPGEKYF.

This sequence joins TRBV20-1 and TRBJ2-1; no clear D gene. V lost 5 bases, J lost 4 bases, and 15 bases lay in between. The CDR3 is made up of 14 amino acids. Germline V gives CDR1 DFQATT, CDR2 SNEGSKA (reference sequence). The CDR3 DNA follows: TGCAGTGCTGGAGCGAGCATCTTGTACAATGAGCAGTTCTTC. Amino acid sequence: CSAGASILYNEQFF.

V gene TRBV19 combines with J gene TRBJ2-4; D might be TRBD2 (6 bases). With the DNA end fitting TRBJ2-5 better, the J assignment may be wrong. The CDR3 is 15 amino acids. CDR1 is LNHDA and CDR2 is SQIVND in the germline V gene (reference sequence). The DNA for the CDR3 is TGTGCCAGTAGTCTTGGCGGGACGGACCAAGAGACCCAGTACTTC. As protein: CASSLGGTDQETQYF.

Ten or more counts support this clonotype. The chain couples TRBV27 to TRBJ2-1; 7 bases agree with TRBD1. Germline trimming cut 5 bases from V and 2 bases from J; bases unmatched to any gene: 15. Germline V gene data show CDR1 as MNHEY and CDR2 as SMNVEV (reference sequence). The CDR3 runs to 18 residues. The CDR3, as DNA: TGTGCCAGCAGTATAACCGGGACAGCTCGTCTCACCTACAATGAGCAGTTCTTC. The encoded protein is CASSITGTARLTYNEQFF.

Details on this clonotype: At one end the junction does not follow the germline gene, possibly because of a read error. The rearrangement uses TRBV12-3 or TRBV12-4 and TRBJ1-5; D remains unclear. This CDR3 has 14 residues. The CDR3 region is CASNGGGSNQPKHF. CDR3 bases: TGTGCCAGCAACGGAGGAGGGAGCAATCAGCCCAAGCATTTT.

The chain couples TRBV7-9 to TRBJ1-6; possible D gene TRBD1, 5 bases. The CDR3 totals 15 residues. Germline-derived CDR1 and CDR2 are SEHNR and FQNEAQ (reference sequence). V was shortened by 5 bases and J by 10 bases, with 18 bases between the two germline ends. This CDR3 is CASSNKQEPFSPLHF. The CDR3 DNA sequence: TGTGCCAGCAGCAACAAACAGGAACCGTTCTCACCCCTCCACTTT. The full variable domain, completed using reference TRBV7-9 and TRBJ1-6, is DTGVSQNPRHKITKRGQNVTFRCDPISEHNRLYWYRQTLGQGPEFLTYFQNEAQLEKSRLLSDRFSAERPKGSFSTLEIQRTEQGDSAMYLCASSNKQEPFSPLHFGNGTRLTVT.

This clonotype came up many times. V usage is TRBV6-1 and J usage is TRBJ2-7; the D gene is possibly TRBD1 (6 bases). Trimming removed 6 bases at V and 0 bases at J, with 15 bases between. CDR3 length: 15 residues. Germline V CDR1 and CDR2: MNHNS, SASEGT. The DNA of the CDR3 is TGTGCCAGCAGCCCTACCAGGACAGCCTCCTACGAGCAGTACTTC. It codes for CASSPTRTASYEQYF.

The sample holds many counts of this clonotype. The chain combines TRBV7-2 with TRBJ2-5; D uncertain. Per the germline V gene, CDR1 is SGHTA and CDR2 is FQGNSA. This CDR3 has 13 residues. V shed 1 base and J shed 6 bases, with 9 bases lying between them. CDR3 in amino acids: CASSLGPVKTQYF. The CDR3, as DNA: TGTGCCAGCAGCTTAGGGCCAGTGAAGACCCAGTACTTC.

This clonotype was observed at least ten times. The chain joins TRBV28 to TRBJ2-7, with D unclear. The CDR3 extends over 12 amino acids. V lost 5 bases and J lost 6, with 11 bases in between. Germline CDR1 MDHEN, CDR2 SYDVKM. As DNA, the CDR3 is TGTGCCAGCAGTGGATTTCCGGGCGAGCAGTACTTC. This sequence encodes CASSGFPGEQYF.

Turning to this clonotype: One end of the junction is discordant with germline, which a read error may explain. This sequence joins TRBV27 and TRBJ2-3; 7 bases are a match to TRBD1. This CDR3 spans 15 amino acids. Looked up from germline, CDR1 is MNHEY and CDR2 is SMNVEV (reference sequence). For the CDR3, the DNA is TGTGCCAGGAGTACCGGGACAGTAGGCACAGATACACAGTATTTT. This translates into CARSTGTVGTDTQYF.

This clonotype was seen more than once but under ten times. This rearrangement joins TRBV5-1 to TRBJ2-5, with TRBD1 matching over 7 bases. The CDR3 has 15 amino acids. V dropped 0 bases and J dropped 2; count of bases not matched to a gene: 4. Germline V CDR1 and CDR2: SGHRS, YFSETQ. The chain's CDR3 is CASSLDPGQQETQYF. The CDR3 DNA reads TGCGCCAGCAGCTTGGATCCGGGACAGCAAGAGACCCAGTACTTC.

Remarks on this clonotype: One end of the junction does not line up with germline, which may come from a read error. V usage is TRBV20-1 and J usage is TRBJ2-5; D may be TRBD2 (5 bases). The CDR3 runs 13 residues. Germline assignment: CDR1 DFQATT and CDR2 SNEGSKA (reference sequence). The CDR3 sequence: CSARAERQETQYF. DNA for the CDR3: TGCAGCGCTAGAGCGGAGCGACAAGAGACCCAGTACTTC.

About this clonotype: Compared with germline, one end of the junction differs, possibly owing to a read error. The chain is built from TRBV27 and TRBJ2-1, with D possibly being TRBD2 (6 bases). The germline gives CDR1 MNHEY, CDR2 SMNVEV (reference sequence). The CDR3 runs to 15 residues. The CDR3, as DNA: TGTGCCAGCAGGACTAGAGGGAGAGCATACAATGAGAAGTTCTTC. It specifies CASRTRGRAYNEKFF.

The sample holds a few counts of this clonotype. The chain uses TRBV28 and TRBJ2-7; D assignment may be TRBD1 or TRBD2 (5 bases each). The CDR3 runs to 15 residues. Germline CDR1 is MDHEN and CDR2 is SYDVKM. V gave up 1 base and J gave up 1 base, with 11 bases separating them. The DNA for the CDR3 is TGTGCCAGCAGTTTATTCCGAGGGGTGTCCTACGAGCAGTACTTC. Translating it yields CASSLFRGVSYEQYF.

This clonotype has just a few counts. The chain joins TRBV19 to TRBJ2-7; D gene unclear. Deletions cut 3 bases from V and 3 bases from J, with 12 bases between. Germline CDR1 and CDR2: LNHDA and SQIVND (reference sequence). The CDR3 runs 14 residues. The CDR3 bases are TGTGCCAGTAGTATGACGTTAGGGCACTACGAGCAGTACTTC. Its protein is CASSMTLGHYEQYF.

The table lists this clonotype with a few counts. The chain carries TRBV4-3 and TRBJ2-2, with D possibly TRBD2 on 5 matching bases. V was trimmed by 7 bases and J by 0 bases, leaving 9 bases between them. The CDR3 consists of 14 residues. CDR1 and CDR2 from the germline V gene are LGHNA and YSLEER. The CDR3 nucleotides read TGCGCCAGCACCGGGAAAGCGAACACCGGGGAGCTGTTTTTT. Residues: CASTGKANTGELFF.

As regards this clonotype: A read error may explain this, as a much larger clone is one base away. The chain employs TRBV6-1 and TRBJ2-1; 8 nucleotides agree with TRBD2. Germline V gene lookup returns CDR1 MNHNS and CDR2 SASEGT. This CDR3 is built from 14 residues. With 9 bases clipped from V and 7 bases from J, the junction kept 11 bases outside the gene matches. The CDR3 region is CASLKTSVSNEQFF. The CDR3 DNA reads TGTGCCAGTTTGAAGACTAGCGTGAGTAATGAGCAGTTCTTC.

At least ten counts were recorded for this clonotype. The V gene is TRBV12-3 or TRBV12-4, the J gene TRBJ2-5; 8 bases agree with TRBD2. The CDR3 consists of 15 residues. V gave up 3 bases and J gave up 0 bases; unmatched junction bases: 3. The CDR3 DNA follows: TGTGCCAGCAGTTTTGTAGCGGGATACCAAGAGACCCAGTACTTC. Residues: CASSFVAGYQETQYF.

This clonotype was counted only a few times. With a much larger clone just one base away, this may be a read error. This chain links TRBV6-5 with TRBJ2-1, with 14 bases that match TRBD2. From germline, CDR1 is MNHEY and CDR2 SVGAGI. The J segment lost 5 bases and the V segment lost 6 bases, leaving 3 bases of the junction unmatched. This CDR3 region has 15 residues. Here the CDR3 DNA reads TGTGCCAGCAGCTCGACTAGCGGGAGGGACAATGAGCAGTTCTTC. Residues: CASSSTSGRDNEQFF.

This clonotype was detected only once. This may come from a read error, since a much larger clone is one base off. V gene TRBV29-1 combines with J gene TRBJ2-1, with D unclear. The CDR3 runs to 10 residues. Germline-derived CDR1 and CDR2 are SQVTM and ANQGSEA. The CDR3 bases are TGCGGCGTTGCACACAATGAGCAGTTCTTC. Its protein product is CGVAHNEQFF.

Concerning this clonotype: A clone one base away is much larger, so this may be a read error. The chain combines TRBV20-1 with TRBJ2-3; D possibly corresponds to TRBD1 (5 bases). Germline V lookup: CDR1 DFQATT, CDR2 SNEGSKA (reference sequence). V was trimmed by 0 bases and J by 3 bases, leaving 16 bases between them. The CDR3 sequence is 16 residues long. The CDR3 protein is CSARDWVQGWTDTQYF. The CDR3 DNA follows: TGCAGTGCTAGAGATTGGGTTCAGGGTTGGACAGATACGCAGTATTTT.

This clonotype was detected only a few times. The chain carries TRBV7-9 and TRBJ2-7, with D tentatively TRBD1 (6 bases). V was pared by 7 bases and J by 2 bases, with 9 bases between. The CDR3 is 12 amino acids. Germline CDR1 reads SEHNR; CDR2 reads FQNEAQ (reference sequence). Here the CDR3 DNA reads TGTGCCAGCACCTGGACAGCCTACGAGCAGTACTTC. Protein: CASTWTAYEQYF. The full variable domain, with the rest looked up from reference TRBV7-9 and TRBJ2-7, is DTGVSQNPRHKITKRGQNVTFRCDPISEHNRLYWYRQTLGQGPEFLTYFQNEAQLEKSRLLSDRFSAERPKGSFSTLEIQRTEQGDSAMYLCASTWTAYEQYFGPGTRLTVT.

This clonotype occurred many times. This chain links TRBV20-1 with TRBJ2-7; 11 nucleotides align to TRBD1. Looked up from germline, CDR1 is DFQATT and CDR2 is SNEGSKA (reference sequence). V was clipped by 6 bases and J by 5 bases; unmatched bases: 12. This CDR3 comprises 15 residues. CDR3 amino acids: CSADPSGQGVDEQYF. The CDR3 bases are TGCAGTGCCGACCCATCGGGACAGGGGGTAGACGAGCAGTACTTC.

This rearrangement joins TRBV7-2 to TRBJ1-5; no definite D call. Trimming pared 1 base from V and 8 bases from J, leaving 9 bases between. There are 13 residues in the CDR3. CDR1 is SGHTA, CDR2 FQGNSA, per germline. The CDR3 bases are TGTGCCAGCAGCTTAGGCGAGTGGAAGCCCCAGCATTTT. Amino acid sequence: CASSLGEWKPQHF.

This clonotype was detected only once. This chain uses TRBV27 with TRBJ2-7; 8 positions match TRBD1. The germline CDR1 and CDR2 sequences are MNHEY and SMNVEV (reference sequence). V lost 5 bases to trimming and J lost 6 bases; unmatched junction nucleotides: 3. The CDR3 runs 12 residues. The CDR3 DNA reads as TGTGCCAGCAGTCGACAGGGGTTCGAGCAGTACTTC. This encodes CASSRQGFEQYF.

This clonotype was observed a few times. Just one base apart from a much larger clone, this may be a read error. The rearrangement links TRBV6-1 to TRBJ2-5; D perhaps matches TRBD1 (5 bases). Looked up from germline, CDR1 is MNHNS and CDR2 is SASEGT. The length of the CDR3 is 15 residues. Trimming left V 3 bases short and J 3 bases short, with 14 bases between. CDR3 DNA: TGTGCCAGCAGTGACACCGTGACAGAAAAAGAGACCCAGTACTTC. It translates to CASSDTVTEKETQYF.

Of note for this clonotype: A much larger clone is a single base away; this may be a read error. V and J are TRBV5-4 and TRBJ1-1; TRBD1 is a possible D gene (6 bases). This CDR3 comprises 11 residues. From germline, CDR1 is SGHNT and CDR2 YYREEE (reference sequence). V was trimmed by 8 bases and J by 8 bases, leaving 13 bases between them. This CDR3 is CARSGDREAFF. CDR3 bases: TGTGCCAGAAGCGGCGACAGGGAAGCTTTCTTT.

This sequence joins TRBV2 and TRBJ2-5; D ambiguous. Germline values: CDR1 SNHLY, CDR2 FYNNEI. CDR3 length: 12 amino acids. The germline V and J ends were trimmed by 7 bases and 1 base, with 7 bases remaining between them. CDR3 amino acids: CASMSSQETQYF. Written as DNA, the CDR3 is TGTGCCAGCATGAGCAGCCAAGAGACCCAGTACTTC.

A word on this clonotype: A much larger clone sits a single nucleotide away, making a read error possible. The J gene is TRBJ2-7, the V gene TRBV27; 12 positions match TRBD1. The germline CDR1 and CDR2 sequences are MNHEY and SMNVEV (reference sequence). The CDR3 has 13 residues. DNA of the CDR3: TGTGCCACCCGGGACAGGGGGCGGAACGAGCAGCACTTC. Its protein is CATRDRGRNEQHF.

About this clonotype itself: One base away lies a much larger clone, so this may be a sequencing read error. The V and J genes are TRBV4-1 and TRBJ2-1; no clear D gene. V was trimmed by 3 bases and J by 10 bases, leaving 10 bases between them. This CDR3 region has 12 residues. CDR1 and CDR2 from the germline V gene are MGHRA and YSYEKL. DNA for the CDR3: TGCGCCAGCAGCCAGACCCCTAGAGAGCAGTTCTTC. It specifies CASSQTPREQFF.

This clonotype came up once. This may be a read error: a much more frequent sequence differs by one nucleotide. The V gene is TRBV12-3 or TRBV12-4, the J gene TRBJ2-7; D is undetermined. Trimming removed 3 bases at V and 5 bases at J, with 5 bases between. This CDR3 has 11 amino acids. As DNA, the CDR3 is TGTGCCAGCAGTTTTAATAACGAGCAGTACTTC. It codes for CASSFNNEQYF.